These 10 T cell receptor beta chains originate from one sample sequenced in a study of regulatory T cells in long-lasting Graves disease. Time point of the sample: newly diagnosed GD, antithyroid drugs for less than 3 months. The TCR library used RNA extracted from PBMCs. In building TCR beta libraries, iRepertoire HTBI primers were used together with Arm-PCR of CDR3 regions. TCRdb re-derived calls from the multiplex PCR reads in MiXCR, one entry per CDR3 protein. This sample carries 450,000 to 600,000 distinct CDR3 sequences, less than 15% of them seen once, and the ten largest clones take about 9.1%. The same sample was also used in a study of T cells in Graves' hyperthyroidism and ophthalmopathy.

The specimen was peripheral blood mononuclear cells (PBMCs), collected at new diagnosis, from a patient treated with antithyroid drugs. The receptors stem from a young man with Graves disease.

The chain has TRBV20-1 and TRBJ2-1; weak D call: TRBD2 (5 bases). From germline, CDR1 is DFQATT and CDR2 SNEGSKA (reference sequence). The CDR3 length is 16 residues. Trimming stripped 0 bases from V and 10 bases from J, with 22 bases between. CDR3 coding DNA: TGCAGTGCTAGAGAAGGTAGCGAGTGGACCCGCTACGAGCAGTTCTTC. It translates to CSAREGSEWTRYEQFF.

The CDR3 nucleotides read TGTGCCAGCAGTCATCGGACTAGCGGGAGGGATGAGCAGTTCTTC. Encoded protein: CASSHRTSGRDEQFF. V gene TRBV6-1 combines with J gene TRBJ2-1; 15 bases are a match to TRBD2. The CDR3 covers 15 residues. The germline gives CDR1 MNHNS, CDR2 SASEGT. The V segment lost 5 bases and the J segment 8 bases; nucleotides outside the gene matches: 4.

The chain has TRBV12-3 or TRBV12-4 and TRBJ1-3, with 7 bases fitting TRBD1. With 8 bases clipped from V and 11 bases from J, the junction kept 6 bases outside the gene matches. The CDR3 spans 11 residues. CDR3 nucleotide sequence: TGTGCCAGCGCCCAGGGGGGTCCCATATATTTT. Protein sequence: CASAQGGPIYF.

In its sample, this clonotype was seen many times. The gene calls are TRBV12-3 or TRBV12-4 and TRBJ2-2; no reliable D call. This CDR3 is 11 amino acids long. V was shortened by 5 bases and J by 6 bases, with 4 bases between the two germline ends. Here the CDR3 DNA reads TGTGCCAGCAGTATCCCCGGGGAGCTGTTTTTT. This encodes CASSIPGELFF.

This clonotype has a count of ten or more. CDR3 bases: TGTGCCTTTACCACGGCTAGCGGGATTAATGAGCAGTTCTTC. Translation: CAFTTASGINEQFF. This chain uses TRBV2 with TRBJ2-1; TRBD2 agrees at 9 bases. This CDR3 region has 14 residues. Looked up from germline, CDR1 is SNHLY and CDR2 is FYNNEI. J lost 7 bases, V lost 11 bases, and 12 bases had no gene match.

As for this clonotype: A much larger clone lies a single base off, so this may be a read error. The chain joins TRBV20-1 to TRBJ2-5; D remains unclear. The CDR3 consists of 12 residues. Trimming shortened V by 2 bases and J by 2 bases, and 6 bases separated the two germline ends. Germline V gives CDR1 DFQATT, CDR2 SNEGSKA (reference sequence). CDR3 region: CSARKQQETQYF. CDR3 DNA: TGCAGTGCTAGAAAGCAGCAAGAGACCCAGTACTTC.

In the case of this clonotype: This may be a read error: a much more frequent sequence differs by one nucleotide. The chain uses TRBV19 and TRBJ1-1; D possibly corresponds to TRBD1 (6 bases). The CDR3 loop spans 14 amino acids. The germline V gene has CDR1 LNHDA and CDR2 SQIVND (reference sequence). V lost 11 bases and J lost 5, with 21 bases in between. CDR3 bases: TGTGCCGGTAATTGGGGACTGAGGGGGACTGAAGCTTTCTTT. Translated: CAGNWGLRGTEAFF.

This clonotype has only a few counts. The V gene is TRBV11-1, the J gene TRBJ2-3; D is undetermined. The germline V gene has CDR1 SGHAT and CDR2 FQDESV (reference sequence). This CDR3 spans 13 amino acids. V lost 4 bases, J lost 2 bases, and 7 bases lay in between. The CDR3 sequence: CASSSQYTDTQYF. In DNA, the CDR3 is TGTGCCAGCAGCTCCCAGTACACAGATACGCAGTATTTT.

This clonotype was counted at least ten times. CDR3 bases: TGCAGCGTTGAGTCCCCTTCGGACGAGCAGTACTTC. It codes for CSVESPSDEQYF. This chain uses TRBV29-1 with TRBJ2-7; D is ambiguous. Germline V gene lookup returns CDR1 SQVTM and CDR2 ANQGSEA. This CDR3 is 12 amino acids long. V was pared by 3 bases and J by 5 bases, with 11 bases between.

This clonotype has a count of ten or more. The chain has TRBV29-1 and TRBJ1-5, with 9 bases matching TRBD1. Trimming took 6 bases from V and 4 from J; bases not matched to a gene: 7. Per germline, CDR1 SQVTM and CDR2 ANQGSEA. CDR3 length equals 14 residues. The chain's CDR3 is CSVTDRGSNQPQHF. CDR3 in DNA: TGCAGCGTAACAGACAGGGGGTCGAATCAGCCCCAGCATTTT.